The T cell receptor beta chain under discussion was sequenced for a study of cytomegalovirus exposure and HLA in healthy donors. Primers for the PCR totalled 60 Vbeta and 13 Jbeta. Sequenced by immunoSEQ multiplex PCR; TCRdb stores in-frame clones only, minus some. This sample yields 200,000 to 250,000 clones, of which around nine tenths are seen a single time; about 1% belongs to the top ten. For this clone: Its antigen is unknown.

Trimming took 7 bases from V and 4 from J, leaving 16 bases between them. The CDR3 totals 14 residues. Germline-derived CDR1 and CDR2 are LNHDA and SQIVND (reference sequence). The study, taken as a whole, reports: Roughly even sequencing depth across donors was the assumption behind the presence/absence analyses.

The chain uses TRBV19 and TRBJ1-1; D not certain. The receptor was isolated from a woman aged 18-30 years in good health and CMV-seronegative. Sequenced sample: PBMCs. CDR3 residues: CASNLDPSGTEAFF. CDR3 nucleotides: TGTGCCAGTAATCTCGACCCCAGCGGCACTGAAGCTTTCTTT.